This T cell receptor beta chain came from a study of CD8 T cells in ankylosing spondylitis. Findings and limits, study-wide: Made up of under ten highly homologous variants, a TCR beta motif appeared characteristic of ankylosing spondylitis blood.

This clonotype was detected ten times or more. Its specificity is unknown. TCRdb redid the calling of the 5' RACE reads with MiXCR, one entry per CDR3 protein. The data show roughly 240,000 distinct CDR3 sequences, roughly 32% seen once. This CDR3 spans 17 amino acids. The V gene's germline CDR1 is DFQATT and CDR2 SNEGSKA (reference sequence). V lost 0 bases and J 9 bases, leaving 24 bases between the germline ends. This receptor was obtained from a male donor with ankylosing spondylitis or in good health (not recorded which). The rearrangement joins TRBV20-1 to TRBJ2-1; perhaps TRBD1 as D (6 bases). The sequenced sample was blood, either unsorted or a sorted T cell fraction (not recorded which). The CDR3 DNA is TGCAGTGCTAGAGATGGTTTTGGGGGCAGCTACGGCGGTGAGCAGTTCTTC. It encodes CSARDGFGGSYGGEQFF.